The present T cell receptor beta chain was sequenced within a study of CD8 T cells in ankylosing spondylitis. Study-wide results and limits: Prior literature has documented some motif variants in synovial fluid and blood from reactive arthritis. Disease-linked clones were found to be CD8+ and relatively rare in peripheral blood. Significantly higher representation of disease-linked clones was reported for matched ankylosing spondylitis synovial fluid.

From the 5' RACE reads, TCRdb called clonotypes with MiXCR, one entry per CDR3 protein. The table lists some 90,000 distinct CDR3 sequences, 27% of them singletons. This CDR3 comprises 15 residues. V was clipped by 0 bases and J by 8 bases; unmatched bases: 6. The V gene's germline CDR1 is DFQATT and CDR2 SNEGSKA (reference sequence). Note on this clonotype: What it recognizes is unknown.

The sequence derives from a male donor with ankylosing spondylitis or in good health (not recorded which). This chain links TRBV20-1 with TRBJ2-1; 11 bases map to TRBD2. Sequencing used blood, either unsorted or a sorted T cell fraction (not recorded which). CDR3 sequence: CSARDSGRAHDEQFF. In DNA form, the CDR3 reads TGCAGTGCTAGAGATAGCGGGAGGGCCCACGATGAGCAGTTCTTC.